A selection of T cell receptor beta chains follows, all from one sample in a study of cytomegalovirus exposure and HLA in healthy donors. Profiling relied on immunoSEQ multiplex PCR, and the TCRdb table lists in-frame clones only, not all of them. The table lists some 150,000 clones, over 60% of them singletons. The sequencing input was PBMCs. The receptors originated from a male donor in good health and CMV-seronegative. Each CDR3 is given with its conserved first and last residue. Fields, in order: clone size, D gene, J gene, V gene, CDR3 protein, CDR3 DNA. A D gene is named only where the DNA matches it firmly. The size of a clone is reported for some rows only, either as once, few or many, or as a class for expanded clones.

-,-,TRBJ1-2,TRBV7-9,CASSLDYDGYTF,TGTGCCAGCAGCCTGGACTATGATGGGTACACCTTC
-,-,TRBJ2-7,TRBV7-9,CASGAYEQYF,TGTGCCAGCGGAGCCTACGAGCAGTACTTC
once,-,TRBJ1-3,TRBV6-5,CASSPRAGNTIYF,TGTGCCAGCAGTCCCCGAGCTGGAAACACCATATATTTT
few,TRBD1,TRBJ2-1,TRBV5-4,CASSSAGTGGIVYNEQFF,TGTGCCAGCAGCTCCGCCGGGACAGGGGGCATCGTATACAATGAGCAGTTCTTC
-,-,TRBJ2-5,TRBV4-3,CASSQVRSPETQYF,TGCGCCAGCAGCCAAGTCAGGTCTCCCGAGACCCAGTACTTC
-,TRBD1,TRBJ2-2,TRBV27,CASSKPGQGPGELFF,TGTGCCAGCAGTAAACCGGGACAGGGTCCCGGGGAGCTGTTTTTT
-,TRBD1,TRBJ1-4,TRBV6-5,CASRRGQGQKLFF,TGTGCCAGCAGAAGGGGGCAGGGCCAAAAACTGTTTTTT
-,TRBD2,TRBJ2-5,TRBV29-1,CSGLAGETQYF,TGCAGCGGACTAGCGGGAGAGACCCAGTACTTC
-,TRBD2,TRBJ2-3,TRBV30,CAWRPGRDTQYF,TGTGCCTGGAGGCCCGGGAGGGATACGCAGTATTTT
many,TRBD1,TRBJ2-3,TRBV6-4,CASSPGQGTDTQYF,TGTGCCAGCAGTCCAGGACAGGGCACAGATACGCAGTATTTT
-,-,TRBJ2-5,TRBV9,CASSGPAGETQYF,TGTGCCAGCAGCGGACCCGCGGGGGAGACCCAGTACTTC
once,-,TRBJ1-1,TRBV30,CAWTGFNTEAFF,TGTGCCTGGACAGGATTCAACACTGAAGCTTTCTTT
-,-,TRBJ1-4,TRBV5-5,CASRRGGFGEKLFF,TGCGCCAGCCGCCGCGGGGGTTTCGGAGAAAAACTGTTTTTT
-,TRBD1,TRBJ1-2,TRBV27,CASSGQGYGYTF,TGTGCCAGCAGCGGACAGGGTTATGGCTACACCTTC
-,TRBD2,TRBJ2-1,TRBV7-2,CASSLGTGGHNEQFF,TGTGCCAGCAGCTTGGGGACGGGGGGGCACAATGAGCAGTTCTTC
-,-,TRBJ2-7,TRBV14,CASSHPRAGTYEQYF,TGTGCCAGCAGCCATCCGAGGGCGGGTACCTACGAGCAGTACTTC
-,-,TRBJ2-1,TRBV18,CASSPLMAEGQFF,TGTGCCAGCTCACCCTTAATGGCGGAGGGGCAGTTCTTC
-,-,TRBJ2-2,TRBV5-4,CASSLASGELFF,TGTGCCAGCAGCTTGGCGAGTGGGGAGCTGTTTTTT
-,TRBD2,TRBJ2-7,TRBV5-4,CASSFVRLAGGYEQYF,TGTGCCAGCAGCTTTGTACGACTAGCGGGGGGCTACGAGCAGTACTTC
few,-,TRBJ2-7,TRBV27,CASSPRRGSYEQYF,TGTGCCAGCAGTCCCAGGAGGGGCTCCTACGAGCAGTACTTC
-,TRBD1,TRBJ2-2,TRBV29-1,CSVPGGPNTGELFF,TGCAGCGTCCCAGGGGGTCCGAACACCGGGGAGCTGTTTTTT
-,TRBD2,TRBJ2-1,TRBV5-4,CASSLGVGWREGNEQFF,TGTGCCAGCAGCTTGGGGGTAGGGTGGCGGGAGGGGAATGAGCAGTTCTTC
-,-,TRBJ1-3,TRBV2,CASRGLDSGNTIYF,TGTGCCAGCAGGGGGCTTGACTCTGGAAACACCATATATTTT
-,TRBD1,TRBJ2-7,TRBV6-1,CASSGWTGGNEQYF,TGTGCCAGCAGTGGTTGGACAGGGGGCAATGAGCAGTACTTC
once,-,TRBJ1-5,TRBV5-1,CASRSDSFSNQPQHF,TGCGCCAGCAGGTCAGACAGTTTTAGCAATCAGCCCCAGCATTTT
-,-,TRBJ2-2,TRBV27,CASRTPRTGELFF,TGTGCCAGTCGGACACCGCGCACCGGGGAGCTGTTTTTT
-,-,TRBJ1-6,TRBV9,CASSLGQDSSYNSPLHF,TGTGCCAGCAGCTTGGGGCAGGATAGCTCCTATAATTCACCCCTCCACTTT
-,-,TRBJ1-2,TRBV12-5,CASGLGAGGGYTF,TGTGCTAGTGGTCTAGGGGCGGGAGGGGGCTACACCTTC
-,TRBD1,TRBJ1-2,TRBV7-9,CSSSLWPPDRTNYGYTF,TGTTCCAGCAGCTTATGGCCCCCGGACAGGACAAACTATGGCTACACCTTC
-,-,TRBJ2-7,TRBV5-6,CASSFGGSYEQYF,TGTGCCAGCAGCTTCGGGGGCTCCTACGAGCAGTACTTC
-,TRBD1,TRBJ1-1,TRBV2,CASSGSASTGAFF,TGTGCCAGCAGTGGGTCAGCCTCGACAGGGGCTTTCTTT
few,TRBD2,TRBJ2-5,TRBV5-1,CASSSPGEGETQYF,TGCGCCAGCAGCTCCCCGGGGGAGGGCGAGACCCAGTACTTC
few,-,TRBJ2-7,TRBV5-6,CASSRAGPEDYEQYF,TGTGCCAGCAGCCGCGCGGGGCCGGAGGACTACGAGCAGTACTTC
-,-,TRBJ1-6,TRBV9,CASSLGISPLHF,TGTGCCAGCAGCCTCGGGATTTCACCCCTCCACTTT
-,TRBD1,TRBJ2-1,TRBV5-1,CASSPRTGDNEQFF,TGCGCCAGCAGCCCCCGGACAGGAGACAATGAGCAGTTCTTC
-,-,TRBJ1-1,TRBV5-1,CASSLAQAHTEAFF,TGCGCCAGCAGCTTGGCGCAAGCCCACACTGAAGCTTTCTTT
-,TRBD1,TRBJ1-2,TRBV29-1,CSVEGQGRDGYTF,TGCAGCGTTGAAGGACAGGGGAGGGATGGCTACACCTTC
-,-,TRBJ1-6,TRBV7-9,CASSLGSYNSPLHF,TGTGCCAGCAGCTTAGGCAGCTATAATTCACCCCTCCACTTT
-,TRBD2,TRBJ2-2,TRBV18,CASSPEAGAGTGELFF,TGTGCCAGCTCACCTGAAGCGGGAGCGGGCACCGGGGAGCTGTTTTTT
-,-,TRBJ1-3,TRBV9,CASRRGGGNTIYF,TGTGCCAGCAGGAGAGGAGGCGGAAACACCATATATTTT
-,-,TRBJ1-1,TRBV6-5,CASSYSQFTGNTEAFF,TGTGCCAGCAGTTACTCGCAATTTACGGGAAACACTGAAGCTTTCTTT
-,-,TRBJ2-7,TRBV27,CASSYGFEQYF,TGTGCCAGCAGTTACGGGTTCGAGCAGTACTTC
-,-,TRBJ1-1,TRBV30,CAWSVAGFTEAFF,TGTGCCTGGAGTGTAGCGGGGTTCACTGAAGCTTTCTTT
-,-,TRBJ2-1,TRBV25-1,CASSEFGSKNEQFF,TGTGCCAGCAGTGAATTCGGGAGTAAGAATGAGCAGTTCTTC
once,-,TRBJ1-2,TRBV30,CAWSAGHNYGYTF,TGTGCCTGGAGCGCAGGGCATAACTATGGCTACACCTTC
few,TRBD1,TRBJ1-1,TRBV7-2,CASSLDRGLAEAFF,TGTGCCAGCAGCTTAGACAGGGGGCTGGCTGAAGCTTTCTTT
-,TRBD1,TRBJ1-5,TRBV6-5,CASSGQGGVQPQHF,TGTGCCAGCAGTGGACAGGGTGGGGTTCAGCCCCAGCATTTT
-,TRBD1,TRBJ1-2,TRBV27,CASRDFGQGGGYTF,TGTGCCAGCAGAGACTTCGGACAGGGGGGTGGCTACACCTTC
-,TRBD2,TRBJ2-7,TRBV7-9,CASSVTGLAGDEKAYEQYF,TGTGCCAGCAGCGTGACGGGGTTAGCGGGAGATGAAAAGGCCTACGAGCAGTACTTC
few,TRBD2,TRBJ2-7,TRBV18,CASSTSGGAFEQYF,TGTGCCAGCTCTACTAGCGGGGGGGCTTTCGAGCAGTACTTC
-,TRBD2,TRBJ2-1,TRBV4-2,CASRRTSGAYNEQFF,TGTGCCAGCAGGCGGACTAGCGGGGCCTACAATGAGCAGTTCTTC
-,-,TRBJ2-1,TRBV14,CASSRIIYNEQFF,TGTGCCAGCAGCCGTATTATCTACAATGAGCAGTTCTTC
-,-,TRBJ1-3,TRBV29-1,CSVQGEGYTIYF,TGCAGCGTACAGGGCGAGGGGTACACCATATATTTT
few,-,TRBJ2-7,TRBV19,CASSRGGEGGRNYEQYF,TGTGCCAGTAGTAGAGGGGGAGAGGGGGGGCGCAACTACGAGCAGTACTTC
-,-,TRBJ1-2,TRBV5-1,CASSLGLNYGYTF,TGCGCCAGCAGCTTGGGTCTAAACTATGGCTACACCTTC
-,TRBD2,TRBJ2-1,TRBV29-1,CSVQPGPLGGGSYNEQFF,TGCAGCGTACAACCGGGACCCCTGGGCGGGGGATCCTACAATGAGCAGTTCTTC
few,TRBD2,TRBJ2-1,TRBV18,CASSPPSSGRYNEQFF,TGTGCCAGCTCACCACCCTCTAGCGGGAGGTACAATGAGCAGTTCTTC
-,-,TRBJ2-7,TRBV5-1,CASSLASSYEQYF,TGCGCCAGCAGCTTGGCCAGCTCCTACGAGCAGTACTTC
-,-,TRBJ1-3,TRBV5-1,CASSETGIQSGNTIYF,TGCGCCAGCAGCGAAACAGGGATTCAATCTGGAAACACCATATATTTT